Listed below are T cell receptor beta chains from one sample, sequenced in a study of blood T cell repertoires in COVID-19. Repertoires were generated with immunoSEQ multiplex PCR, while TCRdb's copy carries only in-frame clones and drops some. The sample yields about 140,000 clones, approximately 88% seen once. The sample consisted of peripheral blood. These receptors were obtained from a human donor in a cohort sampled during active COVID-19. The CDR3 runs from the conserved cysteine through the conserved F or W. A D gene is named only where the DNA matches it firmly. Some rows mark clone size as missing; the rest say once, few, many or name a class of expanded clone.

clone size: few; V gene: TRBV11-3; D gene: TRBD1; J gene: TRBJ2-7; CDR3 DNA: TGTGCCAGCAGCTTAAGACAGGGAAAGAACGAGCAGTACTTC; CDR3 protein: CASSLRQGKNEQYF
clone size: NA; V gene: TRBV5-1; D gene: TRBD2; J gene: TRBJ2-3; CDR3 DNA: TGCGCCAGCAGCTTAGCGGGGGGGCCAGATACGCAGTATTTT; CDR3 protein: CASSLAGGPDTQYF
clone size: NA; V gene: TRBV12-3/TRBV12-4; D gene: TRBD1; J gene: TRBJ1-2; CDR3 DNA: TGTGCCAGCAGTCTGACAGGGGAACGTGGCTACACCTTC; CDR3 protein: CASSLTGERGYTF
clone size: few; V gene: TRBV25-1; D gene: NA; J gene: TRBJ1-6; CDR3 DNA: TGTGCCAGCAGTGAATATGGCCAGTCCCTTTCACCCCTCCACTTT; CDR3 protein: CASSEYGQSLSPLHF
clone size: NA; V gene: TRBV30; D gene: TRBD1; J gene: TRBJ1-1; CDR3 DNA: TGTGCCTGGAGGGGGACAGGTCACAACACTGAAGCTTTCTTT; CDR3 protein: CAWRGTGHNTEAFF
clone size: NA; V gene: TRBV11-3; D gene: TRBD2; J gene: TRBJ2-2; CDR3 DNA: TGTGCCAGCAGCTCCGAACTAGCGGTGGCGAACACCGGGGAGCTGTTTTTT; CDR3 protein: CASSSELAVANTGELFF
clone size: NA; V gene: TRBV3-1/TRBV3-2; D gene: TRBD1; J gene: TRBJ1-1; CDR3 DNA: TGTGCCAGCAGCCAGGCAGGGGGGATGAACACTGAAGCTTTCTTT; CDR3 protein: CASSQAGGMNTEAFF
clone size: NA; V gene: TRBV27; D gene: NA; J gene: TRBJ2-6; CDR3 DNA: TGTGCCAGCAGTTTAGGCCTCTCTGGGGCCAACGTCCTGACTTTC; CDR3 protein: CASSLGLSGANVLTF
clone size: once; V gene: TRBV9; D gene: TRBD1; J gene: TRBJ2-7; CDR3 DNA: TGTGCCAGCAGCCCGCGGTCGGCAGGGGGCAACGAGCAGTACTTC; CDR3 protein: CASSPRSAGGNEQYF
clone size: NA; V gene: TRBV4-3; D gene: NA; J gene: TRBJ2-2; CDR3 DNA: TGCGCCAGCAGCCAACAACTCGGGTCCGCCGGGGAGCTGTTTTTT; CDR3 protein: CASSQQLGSAGELFF
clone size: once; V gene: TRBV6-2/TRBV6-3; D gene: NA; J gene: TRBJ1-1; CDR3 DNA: TGTGCCAGCAGTTACTGGGGGCGAGCTAACTACCAGAACACTGAAGCTTTCTTT; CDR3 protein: CASSYWGRANYQNTEAFF
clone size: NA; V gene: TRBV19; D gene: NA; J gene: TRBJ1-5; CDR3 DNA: TGTGCCAGTAGTATAGGTCAGGGTAACAATCAGCCCCAGCATTTT; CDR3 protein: CASSIGQGNNQPQHF
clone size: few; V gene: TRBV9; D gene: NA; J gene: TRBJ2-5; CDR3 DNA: TGTGCCAGCACCGTAGACCCGGCGGGAGAGACCCAGTACTTC; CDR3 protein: CASTVDPAGETQYF
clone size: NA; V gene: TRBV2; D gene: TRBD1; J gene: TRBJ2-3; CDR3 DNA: TGTGCCAGCAGGTTGGGACAGGGTGTGGCAGATACGCAGTATTTT; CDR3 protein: CASRLGQGVADTQYF
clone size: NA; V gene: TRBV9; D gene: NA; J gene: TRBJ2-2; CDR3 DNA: TGTGCCAGCAGCGTATTAGACAGCACCGGGGAGCTGTTTTTT; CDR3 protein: CASSVLDSTGELFF
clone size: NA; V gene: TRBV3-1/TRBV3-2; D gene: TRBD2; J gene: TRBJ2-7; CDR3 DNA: TGTGCCAGCAGCCGGATCCGGGGGGGCCCCTACGAGCAGTACTTC; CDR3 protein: CASSRIRGGPYEQYF
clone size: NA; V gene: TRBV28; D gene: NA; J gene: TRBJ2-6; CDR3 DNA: TGTGCCAGCTCCCTCAGGGTCTCTGGGGCCAACGTCCTGACTTTC; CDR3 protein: CASSLRVSGANVLTF
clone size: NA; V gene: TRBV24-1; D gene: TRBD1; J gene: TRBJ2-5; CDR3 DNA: TGTGCCACCAGTGAACTTGGACAGGGGGCGAGGGAGACCCAGTACTTC; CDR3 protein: CATSELGQGARETQYF
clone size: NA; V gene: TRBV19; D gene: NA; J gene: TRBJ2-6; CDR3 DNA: TGTGCCAGTAAAATAGTCGCCGGGGCCAACGTCCTGACTTTC; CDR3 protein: CASKIVAGANVLTF
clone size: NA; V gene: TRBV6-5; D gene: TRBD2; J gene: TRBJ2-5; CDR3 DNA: TGTGCCAGCAGGACTAGCGCGACCCAAGAGACCCAGTACTTC; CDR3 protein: CASRTSATQETQYF
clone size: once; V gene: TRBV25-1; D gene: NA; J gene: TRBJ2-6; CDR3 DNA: TGTGCCAGCAGTTCGTACTCTTCTGGGGCCAACGTCCTGACTTTC; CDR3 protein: CASSSYSSGANVLTF
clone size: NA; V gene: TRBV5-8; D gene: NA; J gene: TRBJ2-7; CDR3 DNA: TGTGCCAGCAGCTTAAGCTCACAGGATCCGCCCTACGAGCAGTACTTC; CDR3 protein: CASSLSSQDPPYEQYF
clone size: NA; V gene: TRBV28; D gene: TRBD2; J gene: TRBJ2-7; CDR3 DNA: TGTGCCAGCAGCACCCTTATTCGGGGGGTCGAGCAGTACTTC; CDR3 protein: CASSTLIRGVEQYF
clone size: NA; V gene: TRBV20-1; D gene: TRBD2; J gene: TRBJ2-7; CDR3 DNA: TGCAGTGCTAGTGGCGGGGGGTACGAGCAGTACTTC; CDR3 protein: CSASGGGYEQYF
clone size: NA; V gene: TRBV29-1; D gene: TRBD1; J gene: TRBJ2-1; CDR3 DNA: TGCAGCGTTGAAGGGACAGGGATTGAGCAGTTCTTC; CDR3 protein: CSVEGTGIEQFF
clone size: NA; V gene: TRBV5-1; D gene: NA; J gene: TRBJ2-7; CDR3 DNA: TGCGCCAGCAGCTTGCCCCTACATACTAGTTTGAGGCACGAGCAGTACTTC; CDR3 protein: CASSLPLHTSLRHEQYF
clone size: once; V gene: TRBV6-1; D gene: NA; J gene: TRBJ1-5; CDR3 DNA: TGTGCCAGCAGTGGAGGGGGTGGGTATAGCAATCAGCCCCAGCATTTT; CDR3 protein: CASSGGGGYSNQPQHF
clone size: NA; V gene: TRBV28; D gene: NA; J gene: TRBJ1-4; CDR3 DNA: TGTGCCAGCAGCCCCGGGAAGGTAGAAAAACTGTTTTTT; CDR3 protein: CASSPGKVEKLFF
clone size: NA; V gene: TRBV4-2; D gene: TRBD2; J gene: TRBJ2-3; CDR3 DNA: TGTGCCAGCAGCCAAGATGGGACTAGCGGGAGGCGAAATACGCAGTATTTT; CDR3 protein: CASSQDGTSGRRNTQYF
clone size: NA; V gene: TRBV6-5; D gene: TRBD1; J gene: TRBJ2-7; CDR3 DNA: TGTGCCAGCAGTAGGGACAGGGGTGGCGAGCAGTACTTC; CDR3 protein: CASSRDRGGEQYF
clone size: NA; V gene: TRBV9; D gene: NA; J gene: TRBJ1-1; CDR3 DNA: TGTGCCAGCAGCCCCTCCGTCCGGGGGAGGGGTGAAGCTTTCTTT; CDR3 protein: CASSPSVRGRGEAFF
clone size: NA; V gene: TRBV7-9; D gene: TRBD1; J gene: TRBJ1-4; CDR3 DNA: TGTGCCAGCAGCCGGACAGGGGCTAATGAAAAACTGTTTTTT; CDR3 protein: CASSRTGANEKLFF
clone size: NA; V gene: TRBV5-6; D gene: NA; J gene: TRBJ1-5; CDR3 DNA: TGTGCCAGCAGCCGGAGGACGGGGGGGAATCAGCCCCAGCATTTT; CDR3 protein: CASSRRTGGNQPQHF
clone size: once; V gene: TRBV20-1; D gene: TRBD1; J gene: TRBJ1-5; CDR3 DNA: TGCAGTGTTAGTCGACAGGGGACCGATCAGCCCCAGCATTTT; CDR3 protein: CSVSRQGTDQPQHF
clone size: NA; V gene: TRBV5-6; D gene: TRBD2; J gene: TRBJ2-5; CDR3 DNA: TGTGCCAGCAGCTACCTAGCGGGGGGGCAAGAGACCCAGTACTTC; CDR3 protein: CASSYLAGGQETQYF
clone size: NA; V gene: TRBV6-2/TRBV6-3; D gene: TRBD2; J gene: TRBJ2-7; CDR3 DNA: TGTGCCAGCAGTTACCCATCGCCCATGGGACTAGCGTTAACCTACGAGCAGTACTTC; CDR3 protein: CASSYPSPMGLALTYEQYF
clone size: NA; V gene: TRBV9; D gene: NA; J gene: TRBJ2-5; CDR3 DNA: TGTGCCAGCAGCGTAGTGGGCGGGGCACAAGAGACCCAGTACTTC; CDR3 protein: CASSVVGGAQETQYF
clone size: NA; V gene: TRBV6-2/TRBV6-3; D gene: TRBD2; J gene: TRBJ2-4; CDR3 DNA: TGTGCCAGCAGTTACTCGATGGGACTAGCGGGGGGAACCCGAGCCAAAAACATTCAGTACTTC; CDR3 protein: CASSYSMGLAGGTRAKNIQYF
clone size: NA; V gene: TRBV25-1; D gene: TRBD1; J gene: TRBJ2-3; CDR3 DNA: TGTGCCAGCAGTCCCTCTCCGGGACAGGGAGGGGGCACAGATACGCAGTATTTT; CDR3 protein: CASSPSPGQGGGTDTQYF
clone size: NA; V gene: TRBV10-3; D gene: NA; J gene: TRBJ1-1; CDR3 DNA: TGTGCCATCAGCAGTCCAAACACTGAAGCTTTCTTT; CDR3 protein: CAISSPNTEAFF
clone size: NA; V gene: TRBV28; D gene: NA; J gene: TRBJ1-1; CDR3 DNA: TGTGCCAGCAGTTTTTCGACAGGACCGGGGGGCACTGAAGCTTTCTTT; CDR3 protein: CASSFSTGPGGTEAFF
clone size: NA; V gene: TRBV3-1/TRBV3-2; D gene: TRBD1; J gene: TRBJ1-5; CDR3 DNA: TGTGCCAGCAGCCTCCTCTTTCCCGGGACAGGTCACGATCAGCCCCAGCATTTT; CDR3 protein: CASSLLFPGTGHDQPQHF
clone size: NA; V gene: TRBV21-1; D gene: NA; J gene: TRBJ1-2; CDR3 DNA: TGTGCCAGCAGCAAAGTCCGACGTACAAGGGAGGATGGCTACACCTTC; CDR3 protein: CASSKVRRTREDGYTF
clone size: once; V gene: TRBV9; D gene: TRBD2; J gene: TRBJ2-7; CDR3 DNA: TGTGCCAGCAGCGCAGGAATTAGCGGGAGGTTCTACGAGCAGTACTTC; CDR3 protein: CASSAGISGRFYEQYF
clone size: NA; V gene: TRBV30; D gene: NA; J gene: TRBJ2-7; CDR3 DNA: TGTGCCTGGAGTGGAGGGTCCTACGAGCAGTACTTC; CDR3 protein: CAWSGGSYEQYF
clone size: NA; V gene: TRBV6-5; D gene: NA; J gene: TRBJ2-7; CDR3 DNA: TGTGCCACCGGGAGTAGCGCCTACGAGCAGTACTTC; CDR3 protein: CATGSSAYEQYF
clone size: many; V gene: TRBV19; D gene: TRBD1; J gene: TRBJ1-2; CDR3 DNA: TGTGCCAGTAGTATAGCTGGACAGGATAACTATGGCTACACCTTC; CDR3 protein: CASSIAGQDNYGYTF
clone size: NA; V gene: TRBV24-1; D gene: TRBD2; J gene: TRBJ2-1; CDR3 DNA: TGTGCCACCAGTGAACCCGGGACTAGCGTGGATGAGCAGTTCTTC; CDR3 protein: CATSEPGTSVDEQFF
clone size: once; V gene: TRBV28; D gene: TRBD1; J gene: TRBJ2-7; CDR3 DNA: TGTGCCACCAACGACGGAGCCGGGACAGGGGTGAGAGAGCAGTACTTC; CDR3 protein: CATNDGAGTGVREQYF
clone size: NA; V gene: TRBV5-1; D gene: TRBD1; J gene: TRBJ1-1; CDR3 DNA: TGCGCCAGCAGGTCAGGGGGTAATCTGGACACTGAAGCTTTCTTT; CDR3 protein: CASRSGGNLDTEAFF
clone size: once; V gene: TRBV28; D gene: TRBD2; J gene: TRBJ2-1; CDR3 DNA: TGTGCCAGCAGTGGCCGTGGGGGGGGGTACAATGAGCAGTTCTTC; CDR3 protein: CASSGRGGGYNEQFF
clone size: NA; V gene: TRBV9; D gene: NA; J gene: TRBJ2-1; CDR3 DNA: TGTGCCAGCAGCGTAGTTGAGGTAGCATGGAATGAGCAGTTCTTC; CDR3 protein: CASSVVEVAWNEQFF
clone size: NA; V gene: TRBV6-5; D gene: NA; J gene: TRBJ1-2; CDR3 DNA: TGTGCCAGCAGCCTCGACAGCTATGGCTACACCTTC; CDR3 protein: CASSLDSYGYTF